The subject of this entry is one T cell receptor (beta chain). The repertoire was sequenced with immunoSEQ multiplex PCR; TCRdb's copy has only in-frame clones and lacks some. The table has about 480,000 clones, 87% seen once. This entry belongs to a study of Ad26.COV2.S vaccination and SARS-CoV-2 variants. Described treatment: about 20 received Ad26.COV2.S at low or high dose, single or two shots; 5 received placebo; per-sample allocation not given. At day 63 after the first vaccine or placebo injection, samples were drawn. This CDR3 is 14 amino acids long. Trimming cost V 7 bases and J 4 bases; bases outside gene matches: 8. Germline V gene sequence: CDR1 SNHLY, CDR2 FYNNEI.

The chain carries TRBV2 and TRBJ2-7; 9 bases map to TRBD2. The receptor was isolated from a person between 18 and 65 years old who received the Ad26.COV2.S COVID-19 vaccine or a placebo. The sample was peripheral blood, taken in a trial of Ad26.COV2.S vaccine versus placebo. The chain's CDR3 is CASKASGIVYEQYF. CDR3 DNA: TGTGCCAGCAAGGCTAGCGGGATAGTGTACGAGCAGTACTTC.